A selection of T cell receptor beta chains follows, all from one sample in a study of T cells in Graves' hyperthyroidism and ophthalmopathy. TCRdb independently ran MiXCR on the multiplex PCR reads; one entry per CDR3 protein. The table includes hundreds of thousands of distinct CDR3 sequences, less than 15% detected once. The sequenced material came from blood. Receptors originate from a woman aged 18 to 35 with Graves' hyperthyroidism. Each CDR3 is given with its conserved first and last residue. A D gene is named only where the DNA matches it firmly. Size is omitted from some rows. Given values are once, few, many or a class for expanded clones.

CDR3aa	CDR3nt	d_gene	abundance	v_gene	len	j_gene
CAAGRAGFQDTQYF	TGTGCCGCCGGGAGGGCCGGATTTCAGGATACGCAGTATTTT	TRBD2	many	TRBV12-3/TRBV12-4	14	TRBJ2-3
CASSAGTLNTEAFF	TGTGCCAGCTCAGCCGGGACACTGAACACTGAAGCTTTCTTT	-	many	TRBV18	14	TRBJ1-1
CASSYDYGTVSGNTIYF	TGTGCCAGCAGTTACGACTATGGGACCGTGTCTGGAAACACCATATATTTT	-	few	TRBV6-6	17	TRBJ1-3
CASRSGRGTGRAGELFF	TGTGCCAGCAGATCGGGCCGGGGGACAGGGAGGGCCGGGGAGCTGTTTTTT	TRBD1	many	TRBV11-2	17	TRBJ2-2
CASRVPPSTLHF	TGTGCCAGCAGAGTACCCCCCAGCACCCTCCACTTT	-	-	TRBV2	12	TRBJ1-6
CASSSPWTGNKNEQFF	TGTGCCAGCAGTTCGCCCTGGACTGGGAATAAGAATGAGCAGTTCTTC	-	few	TRBV27	16	TRBJ2-1
CASSARGQINYGYTF	TGTGCCAGCAGCGCGCGGGGACAGATAAACTATGGCTACACCTTC	TRBD1	-	TRBV13	15	TRBJ1-2
CSASGRAYNEQFF	TGCAGTGCTAGCGGGAGGGCCTACAATGAGCAGTTCTTC	TRBD2	many	TRBV20-1	13	TRBJ2-1
CASSLAPGQGEYGYTF	TGTGCCAGCAGCTTAGCACCGGGACAGGGGGAATATGGCTACACCTTC	TRBD1	few	TRBV7-8	16	TRBJ1-2
CSVEFGWGTEQYF	TGCAGCGTTGAATTTGGGTGGGGGACCGAGCAGTACTTC	-	few	TRBV29-1	13	TRBJ2-7
CAWLTSGRMGTDTQYF	TGTGCCTGGCTGACTAGCGGGAGGATGGGTACAGATACGCAGTATTTT	TRBD2	many	TRBV30	16	TRBJ2-3
CASSDRYNSPLHF	TGTGCCAGCAGCGACCGATATAATTCACCCCTCCACTTT	-	-	TRBV9	13	TRBJ1-6
CAWSKSGTGGGEQFF	TGTGCCTGGAGCAAATCCGGGACAGGGGGCGGTGAGCAGTTCTTC	TRBD1	many	TRBV30	15	TRBJ2-1
CASGGRDFPGAQYF	TGTGCCAGCGGAGGCAGGGACTTTCCGGGTGCCCAGTACTTC	-	many	TRBV2	14	TRBJ2-5
CALGSDLGGELFF	TGTGCCTTGGGATCGGACCTCGGCGGGGAGCTGTTTTTT	-	many	TRBV30	13	TRBJ2-2
CSVEGTYEETQYF	TGCAGCGTTGAGGGGACTTACGAAGAGACCCAGTACTTC	-	-	TRBV20-1	13	TRBJ2-5
CSARRQVSEGYTF	TGCAGTGCTAGGCGACAGGTCTCGGAAGGCTACACCTTC	-	many	TRBV20-1	13	TRBJ1-2
CASSSPLRDRSGELFF	TGTGCCAGCAGCTCGCCCTTGCGGGATAGATCCGGGGAGCTGTTTTTT	-	many	TRBV11-2	16	TRBJ2-2
CSARASGRYYEQYF	TGCAGTGCGAGAGCCAGCGGGAGGTACTACGAGCAGTACTTC	TRBD2	many	TRBV20-1	14	TRBJ2-7
CASIPDRDRPQHF	TGTGCCAGCATTCCGGACAGGGATCGCCCCCAGCATTTT	TRBD1	many	TRBV6-1	13	TRBJ1-5